One sample yielded the 18 T cell receptor beta chains listed below, sequenced in a study of blood T cell repertoires in COVID-19 (dated by TCRdb to the early 2020s). Library generation was performed with the immunoSEQ multiplex PCR assay. What TCRdb holds here is the immuneACCESS table cut down to in-frame rearrangements. Part of the clones is not present; checked against another copy, under half of the missing clones reflect an unresolved V gene, and the others are unexplained. The sample table records more than 85,000 clones; approximately 80% of these occur just once. Together, the top ten hold around 4.5% of the sample. Sequenced input: peripheral blood. Receptors originate from a human donor in a cohort sampled during active COVID-19.

The count of this clone is one. This chain connects TRBV14 to TRBJ2-3; 7 bases line up with TRBD1. The CDR3 is made up of 17 amino acids. After removal of 4 bases from V and 2 bases from J, the junction contained 12 bases not matched to a gene. CDR1 and CDR2 from the germline V gene are SGHDN and FVKESK. CDR3 protein: CASSPMGRGLHTDTQYF. Here the CDR3 DNA reads TGTGCCAGCAGCCCTATGGGTAGGGGGCTTCACACAGATACGCAGTATTTT.

The chain carries TRBV7-9 and TRBJ2-5; 12 nucleotides agree with TRBD2. Trimming cost V 3 bases and J 2 bases; bases outside gene matches: 10. The CDR3 runs 18 residues. CDR1 and CDR2 from the germline V gene are SEHNR and FQNEAQ (reference sequence). The CDR3 protein is CASSFPRLAGAFQETQYF. The CDR3 DNA reads TGTGCCAGCAGCTTCCCCCGACTAGCGGGGGCCTTTCAAGAGACCCAGTACTTC.

The J gene is TRBJ2-5, the V gene TRBV7-9, with 15 positions matching TRBD2. V lost 8 bases, J lost 5 bases, and 6 bases stayed unmatched. The germline gives CDR1 SEHNR, CDR2 FQNEAQ (reference sequence). The CDR3 has 15 residues. The CDR3 DNA reads TGTGCCAGCGGACTAGCGGGGGGGCCTGGGGAGACCCAGTACTTC. As protein: CASGLAGGPGETQYF. The complete variable domain, with remaining parts taken from reference TRBV7-9 and TRBJ2-5, reads DTGVSQNPRHKITKRGQNVTFRCDPISEHNRLYWYRQTLGQGPEFLTYFQNEAQLEKSRLLSDRFSAERPKGSFSTLEIQRTEQGDSAMYLCASGLAGGPGETQYFGPGTRLLVL.

The chain uses TRBV9 and TRBJ2-3; D call uncertain. The CDR3 is made up of 16 amino acids. V was shortened by 0 bases and J by 1 base, with 12 bases between the two germline ends. CDR1 and CDR2 from the germline V gene are SGDLS and YYNGEE. As DNA, the CDR3 is TGTGCCAGCAGCGTAGGAATTAGCCCCGGCACAGATACGCAGTATTTT. Translating it yields CASSVGISPGTDTQYF.

V usage is TRBV12-5 and J usage is TRBJ2-1; TRBD2 agrees at 10 bases. CDR1 LGHNT and CDR2 FRNRAP come from the germline V gene. The CDR3 has 20 residues. Germline trimming cut 0 bases from V and 8 bases from J; bases unmatched to any gene: 19. The CDR3 protein is CASGLVTIGLAGGWDDEQFF. In DNA, the CDR3 is TGTGCTAGTGGTTTGGTAACTATCGGGTTAGCGGGGGGTTGGGACGATGAGCAGTTCTTC.

The chain carries TRBV11-1 and TRBJ2-7; no firm D call. This CDR3 spans 13 amino acids. Deletions cut 5 bases from V and 6 bases from J, with 14 bases between. CDR1 is SGHAT, CDR2 FQDESV, per germline (reference sequence). The CDR3 sequence: CASSPRVIGEQYF. The CDR3 DNA reads as TGTGCCAGCAGCCCCCGGGTGATTGGCGAGCAGTACTTC.

This chain uses TRBV18 with TRBJ1-6; TRBD1 might be the D (5 bases). The CDR3 extends over 13 amino acids. The V and J ends lost 3 bases and 8 bases respectively, with 8 bases between them. The germline V gene encodes CDR1 KGHSH and CDR2 LQKENI. CDR3 residues: CASSPGGDSPLHF. The CDR3 DNA sequence: TGTGCCAGCTCACCTGGGGGGGATTCACCCCTCCACTTT. The full variable domain, completed using reference TRBV18 and TRBJ1-6, is NAGVMQNPRHLVRRRGQEARLRCSPMKGHSHVYWYRQLPEEGLKFMVYLQKENIIDESGMPKERFSAEFPKEGPSILRIQQVVRGDSAAYFCASSPGGDSPLHFGNGTRLTVT.

The chain carries TRBV7-8 and TRBJ2-7; D call uncertain. Trimming took 2 bases from V and 2 from J, leaving 13 bases between them. The CDR3 has 15 amino acids. Per the germline V gene, CDR1 is SGHVS and CDR2 is FQNEAQ. The CDR3 coding sequence is TGTGCCAGCAGCTTATCCCGAGTGAGGACCTACGAGCAGTACTTC. Residues: CASSLSRVRTYEQYF.

Only one count was recorded for this clone. The chain combines TRBV5-1 with TRBJ2-5; no reliable D call. Trimming pared 1 base from V and 1 base from J, leaving 8 bases between. Looked up from germline, CDR1 is SGHRS and CDR2 is YFSETQ. The CDR3 covers 14 residues. The chain's CDR3 is CASSLTTTQETQYF. CDR3 sequence (DNA): TGCGCCAGCAGCTTGACGACAACCCAAGAGACCCAGTACTTC. Using reference TRBV5-1 and TRBJ2-5 for the parts outside the CDR3, the full variable domain is KAGVTQTPRYLIKTRGQQVTLSCSPISGHRSVSWYQQTPGQGLQFLFEYFSETQRNKGNFPGRFSGRQFSNSRSEMNVSTLELGDSALYLCASSLTTTQETQYFGPGTRLLVL.

The table lists this clone with a few counts. This rearrangement joins TRBV18 to TRBJ1-3; D is uncertain. Germline V gives CDR1 KGHSH, CDR2 LQKENI. Trimming took off 3 bases at V and 3 bases at J, with 24 bases between the two ends. CDR3 length equals 19 residues. The CDR3 DNA is TGTGCCAGCTCACCCCTCCCCAGGAGGGATGGGTACGATGGAAACACCATATATTTT. It specifies CASSPLPRRDGYDGNTIYF.

CDR3 sequence: CASSWGQGAGYTF. In DNA, the CDR3 is TGCGCCAGCAGTTGGGGACAGGGCGCTGGCTACACCTTC. The J gene is TRBJ1-2, the V gene TRBV5-1; 9 nucleotides agree with TRBD1. The CDR3 covers 13 residues. Germline CDR1 and CDR2: SGHRS and YFSETQ. With 5 bases clipped from V and 7 bases from J, the junction kept 6 bases outside the gene matches. The whole variable domain, filled in from reference TRBV5-1 and TRBJ1-2, reads KAGVTQTPRYLIKTRGQQVTLSCSPISGHRSVSWYQQTPGQGLQFLFEYFSETQRNKGNFPGRFSGRQFSNSRSEMNVSTLELGDSALYLCASSWGQGAGYTFGSGTRLTVV.

The V and J genes are TRBV6-1 and TRBJ1-1; TRBD1 matches at 7 bases. The V gene end was trimmed by 2 bases and the J gene end by 1 base; junction bases not matched to a gene: 10. The germline V gene encodes CDR1 MNHNS and CDR2 SASEGT. The CDR3 is 17 amino acids. The CDR3 spells CASSETKTGVRNTEAFF. The CDR3 nucleotides are TGTGCCAGCAGTGAAACTAAAACAGGGGTCAGGAACACTGAAGCTTTCTTT.

The chain has TRBV7-9 and TRBJ1-4; D is unresolved. The CDR3 consists of 13 residues. Trimming took off 5 bases at V and 5 bases at J, with 9 bases between the two ends. Germline V CDR1 and CDR2: SEHNR, FQNEAQ (reference sequence). The CDR3 loop reads CASSLSNNEKLFF. CDR3 nucleotides: TGTGCCAGCAGCCTATCGAACAATGAAAAACTGTTTTTT.

V usage is TRBV15 and J usage is TRBJ2-7; D is uncertain. Trimming shortened V by 0 bases and J by 0 bases, and 6 bases separated the two germline ends. There are 14 residues in the CDR3. Germline CDR1 LNHNV, CDR2 YYDKDF (reference sequence). DNA of the CDR3: TGTGCCACCAGCAGAGACATCAGCTCCTACGAGCAGTACTTC. Translated, it gives CATSRDISSYEQYF.

The chain couples TRBV5-1 to TRBJ1-1; 11 positions match TRBD1. Germline loops: CDR1 SGHRS, CDR2 YFSETQ. The V segment lost 4 bases and the J segment 1 base; nucleotides outside the gene matches: 0. CDR3 length: 14 residues. The CDR3 here is CASSGQGANTEAFF. CDR3 DNA: TGCGCCAGCAGCGGACAGGGGGCGAACACTGAAGCTTTCTTT.

The CDR3 DNA is TGTGCCAGCAGTACACTCCCCGGGACTAGCGGGACCTGGGATACGCAGTATTTT. Translation gives CASSTLPGTSGTWDTQYF. The rearrangement joins TRBV6-2 or TRBV6-3 to TRBJ2-3; TRBD2 matches at 13 bases. The V gene's germline CDR1 is MNHEY and CDR2 SVGEGT. V shed 5 bases and J 6 bases; nucleotides not matched to a gene: 14. CDR3 length equals 18 residues.

The chain has TRBV12-5 and TRBJ2-1; 11 positions agree with TRBD2. V gave up 2 bases and J gave up 8 bases; unmatched junction bases: 5. This CDR3 region has 15 residues. Germline loops: CDR1 LGHNT, CDR2 FRNRAP. CDR3 loop: CASGLSLAGGDEQFF. CDR3 nucleotides: TGTGCTAGTGGTTTGAGCCTAGCGGGGGGAGATGAGCAGTTCTTC.

The chain combines TRBV3-1 (or the pseudogene TRBV3-2) with TRBJ2-1, with TRBD2 as a possible D gene (6 bases). Germline V gene lookup returns CDR1 LGHDT and CDR2 YNNKEL (reference sequence). Trimming removed 3 bases from V and 9 bases from J, with 15 bases in between. CDR3 size: 14 residues. CDR3 bases: TGTGCCAGCAGCCACCTCGATGGGGGGAGTGAGCAGTTCTTC. Translated: CASSHLDGGSEQFF.